This T cell receptor beta chain was captured in a study of identical twins. Study results and limitations: Twin-shared out-of-frame alpha sequences showed excess low generation probability. With abundant cord blood beta clonotypes, insertions were fewer; memory repertoires showed no such pattern. The authors drew conclusions from cross-sectional statistical analysis rather than following the same donors.

Germline V gene sequence: CDR1 SQVTM, CDR2 ANQGSEA. V shed 6 bases and J 3 bases; nucleotides not matched to a gene: 10. CDR3 length: 14 residues. TCRdb re-derived calls from the 5' RACE reads in MiXCR, one entry per CDR3 protein. The table shows some 660,000 distinct CDR3 sequences, with 8% to 9% occurring only once. Only a few counts were recorded for this clonotype. Its specificity is not known. These data were also filed under a second study, of yellow fever vaccine responses in identical twins.

The rearrangement joins TRBV29-1 to TRBJ2-7, with 8 bases identical to TRBD1. The sequencing input was PBMCs. This clonotype was sampled from a woman between 18 and 29 years old in good health. The DNA for the CDR3 is TGCAGCGTCGGCGGACAGGGCAATATCTACGAGCAGTACTTC. This codes for CSVGGQGNIYEQYF.